This T cell receptor (beta chain) comes out of a study of CD8 T cells in ankylosing spondylitis. Quantitative 5'-RACE with molecular barcodes generated TCR beta libraries. TCRdb recomputed calls from the 5' RACE reads with MiXCR, one row per CDR3 protein. The sample shows 40,000 to 50,000 distinct CDR3 sequences, 4% of them seen only once. Germline loops: CDR1 SGDLS, CDR2 YYNGEE. Losses at the gene ends were 4 bases for V and 5 bases for J; bases not matched to a gene: 17. This CDR3 has 17 amino acids. This clonotype came up many times. Its matching antigen is unknown. General study findings and limits: Certain motif variants had earlier been reported in reactive arthritis synovial fluid and blood. A motif of roughly 8 highly homologous TCR beta variants was seen as apparently characteristic of ankylosing spondylitis blood.

This receptor was taken from a female donor with ankylosing spondylitis or in good health (not recorded which). This chain connects TRBV9 to TRBJ2-5; 7 bases line up with TRBD2. Sequencing was done on a sample of blood, either unsorted or a sorted T cell fraction (not recorded which). The CDR3 DNA reads as TGTGCCAGCAGCTTCCTTCCCCTGACGGGGGAGGGGGAGACCCAGTACTTC. The encoded protein is CASSFLPLTGEGETQYF.